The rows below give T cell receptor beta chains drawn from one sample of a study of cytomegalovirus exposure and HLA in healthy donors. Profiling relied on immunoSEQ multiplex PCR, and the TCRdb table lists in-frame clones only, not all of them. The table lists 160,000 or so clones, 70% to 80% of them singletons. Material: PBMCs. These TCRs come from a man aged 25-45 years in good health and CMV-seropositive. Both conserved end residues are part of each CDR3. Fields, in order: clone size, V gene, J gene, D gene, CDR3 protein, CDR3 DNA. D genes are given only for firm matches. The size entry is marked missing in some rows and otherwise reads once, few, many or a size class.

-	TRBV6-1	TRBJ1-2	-	CASSEARQSYGYTF	TGTGCCAGCAGTGAAGCGCGGCAGAGCTATGGCTACACCTTC
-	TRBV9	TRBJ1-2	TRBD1	CASRRDRVGNYGYTF	TGTGCCAGCCGGAGGGACAGGGTGGGAAACTATGGCTACACCTTC
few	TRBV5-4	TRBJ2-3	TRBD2	CAGGTTADTQYF	TGTGCCGGCGGGACTACGGCAGATACGCAGTATTTT
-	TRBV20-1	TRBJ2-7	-	CSARSAYEQYF	TGCAGTGCTAGATCGGCCTACGAGCAGTACTTC
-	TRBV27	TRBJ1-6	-	CASSLRAGANSPLHF	TGTGCCAGCAGTTTAAGGGCAGGGGCAAATTCACCCCTCCACTTT
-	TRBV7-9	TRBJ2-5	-	CASRGQELTKSEETQYF	TGTGCCAGCAGGGGCCAGGAATTGACCAAGTCAGAAGAGACCCAGTACTTC
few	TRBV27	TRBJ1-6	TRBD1	CASSERTGYNSPLHF	TGTGCCAGCAGTGAACGGACAGGGTATAATTCGCCCCTCCACTTT
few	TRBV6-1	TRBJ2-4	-	CASSDFNRDAKNIQYF	TGTGCCAGCAGTGATTTCAACAGGGACGCCAAAAACATTCAGTACTTC
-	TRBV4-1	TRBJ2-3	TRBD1	CASSSGTEKDTQYF	TGCGCCAGCAGCTCCGGGACAGAAAAAGATACGCAGTATTTT
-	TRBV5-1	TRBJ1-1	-	CASSPGSANTEAFF	TGCGCCAGCAGCCCAGGGTCAGCGAACACTGAAGCTTTCTTT
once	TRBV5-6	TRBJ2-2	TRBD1	CASGKQGFANTGELFF	TGTGCCAGCGGGAAACAGGGGTTCGCGAACACCGGGGAGCTGTTTTTT
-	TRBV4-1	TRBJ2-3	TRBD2	CASSQVRGGADTQYF	TGCGCCAGCAGCCAAGTGCGGGGGGGCGCGGATACGCAGTATTTT
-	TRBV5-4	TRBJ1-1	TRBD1	CASSLDGTVNTEAFF	TGTGCCAGCAGCTTGGACGGGACAGTGAACACTGAAGCTTTCTTT
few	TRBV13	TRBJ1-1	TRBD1	CASSALTGWNTEAFF	TGTGCCAGCAGCGCCTTGACAGGGTGGAACACTGAAGCTTTCTTT
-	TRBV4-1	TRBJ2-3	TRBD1	CASSQAGTGADTQYF	TGCGCCAGCAGCCAAGCGGGGACAGGAGCAGATACGCAGTATTTT
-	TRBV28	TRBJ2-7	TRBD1	CASRPGQGYEQYF	TGTGCCAGCAGACCGGGACAGGGCTACGAGCAGTACTTC
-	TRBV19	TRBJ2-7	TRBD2	CASSIEFSASGSYEQYF	TGTGCCAGTAGTATTGAGTTTTCGGCTAGCGGCTCCTACGAGCAGTACTTC
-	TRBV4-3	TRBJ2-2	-	CASSQDRGSWDTGELFF	TGCGCCAGCAGCCAAGATCGGGGTTCTTGGGACACCGGGGAGCTGTTTTTT
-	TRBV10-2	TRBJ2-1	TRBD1	CASSSGTGPYNEQFF	TGCGCCAGCAGTTCCGGGACAGGGCCCTACAATGAGCAGTTCTTC
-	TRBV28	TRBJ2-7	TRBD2	CASSLSSGEQYF	TGTGCCAGCAGTTTGTCTAGCGGCGAGCAGTACTTC
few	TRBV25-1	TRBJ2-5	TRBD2	CASRTGLAGVSPQYF	TGTGCCAGCAGGACAGGACTAGCGGGGGTCTCCCCCCAGTACTTC
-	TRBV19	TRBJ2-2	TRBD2	CASGLRGGEPGELFF	TGTGCCAGTGGTCTGCGGGGGGGTGAACCTGGGGAGCTGTTTTTT
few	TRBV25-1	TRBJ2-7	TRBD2	CASSESSGGYEQYF	TGTGCCAGCAGTGAATCTAGCGGGGGTTACGAGCAGTACTTC
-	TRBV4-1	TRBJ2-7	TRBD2	CASSPKNPGGGGFYEQYF	TGCGCCAGCAGCCCTAAAAACCCGGGAGGCGGGGGATTCTACGAGCAGTACTTC
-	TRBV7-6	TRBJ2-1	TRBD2	CASSPRTSGSNEQFF	TGTGCCAGCAGCCCCCGGACTAGCGGCAGCAATGAGCAGTTCTTC
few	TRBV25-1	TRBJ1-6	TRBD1	CASSRTGGDSPLHF	TGTGCCAGCTCAAGGACAGGAGGGGATTCACCCCTCCACTTT
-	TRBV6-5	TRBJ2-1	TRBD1	CASSNRGYEQFF	TGTGCCAGCAGTAACAGGGGATATGAGCAGTTCTTC
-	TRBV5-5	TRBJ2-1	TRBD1	CASSLEGQPYNEQFF	TGTGCCAGCAGCTTGGAGGGACAGCCCTACAATGAGCAGTTCTTC
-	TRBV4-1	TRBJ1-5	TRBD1	CASSPGAGGKPQHF	TGCGCCAGCAGCCCCGGGGCAGGGGGAAAGCCCCAGCATTTT
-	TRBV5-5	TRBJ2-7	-	CAALGSSYEQYF	TGTGCCGCTTTGGGGAGCTCCTACGAGCAGTACTTC
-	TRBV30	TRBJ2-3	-	CAWTRWSTDTQYF	TGTGCCTGGACGAGATGGAGCACAGATACGCAGTATTTT
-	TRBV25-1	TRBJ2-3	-	CASSLADTQYF	TGTGCCAGCAGCCTTGCAGATACGCAGTATTTT
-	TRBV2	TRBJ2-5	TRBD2	CASPGTSVLRAETQYF	TGTGCCAGCCCAGGGACTAGCGTTCTACGGGCAGAGACCCAGTACTTC
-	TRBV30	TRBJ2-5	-	CAWGPGLGETQYF	TGTGCCTGGGGCCCGGGGTTGGGGGAGACCCAGTACTTC
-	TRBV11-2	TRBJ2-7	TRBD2	CASSLGELSSGAFYEQYF	TGTGCCAGCAGCTTAGGCGAGTTGTCTAGCGGGGCCTTCTACGAGCAGTACTTC
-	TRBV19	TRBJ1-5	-	CASSLQGYQPQHF	TGTGCCAGTAGCTTGCAGGGTTATCAGCCCCAGCATTTT
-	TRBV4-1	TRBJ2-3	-	CASTQRGIKGTDTQYF	TGCGCCAGCACCCAACGGGGAATAAAAGGCACAGATACGCAGTATTTT
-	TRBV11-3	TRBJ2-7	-	CASSRAKGKRDIDSYEQYF	TGTGCCAGCAGTCGAGCTAAGGGTAAAAGGGACATAGACTCCTACGAGCAGTACTTC
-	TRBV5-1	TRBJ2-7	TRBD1	CASSLGGTGGYEQYF	TGCGCCAGCAGCTTGGGGGGGACAGGGGGCTACGAGCAGTACTTC
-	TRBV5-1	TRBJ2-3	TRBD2	CASSLGREGDTQYF	TGCGCCAGCAGCTTGGGTCGGGAGGGAGATACGCAGTATTTT
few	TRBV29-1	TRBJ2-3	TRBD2	CSVLSLGAGGTDTQYF	TGCAGCGTTTTATCTCTCGGGGCGGGGGGCACAGATACGCAGTATTTT
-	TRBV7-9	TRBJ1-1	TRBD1	CASSFVTGGSEAFF	TGTGCCAGCAGCTTCGTTACAGGGGGTAGTGAAGCTTTCTTT
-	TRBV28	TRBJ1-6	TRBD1	CASSLGTGGGSPLHF	TGTGCCAGCAGTTTAGGGACAGGGGGGGGATCACCCCTCCACTTT
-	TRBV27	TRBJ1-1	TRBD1	CASSPRGYMNTEAFF	TGTGCCAGCAGCCCCAGGGGGTACATGAACACTGAAGCTTTCTTT
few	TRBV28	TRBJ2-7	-	CASSSRPAGEQYF	TGTGCCAGCAGTTCCCGTCCGGCGGGCGAGCAGTACTTC
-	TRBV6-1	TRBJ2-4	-	CASSELGVQILAKNIQYF	TGTGCCAGCAGTGAACTAGGGGTGCAGATACTAGCCAAAAACATTCAGTACTTC
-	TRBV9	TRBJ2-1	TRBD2	CASSETGGTPYNEQFF	TGTGCCAGTTCTGAAACCGGGGGGACCCCCTACAATGAGCAGTTCTTC
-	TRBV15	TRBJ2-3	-	CATSTPGVTDTQYF	TGTGCCACCAGCACTCCAGGGGTCACAGATACGCAGTATTTT
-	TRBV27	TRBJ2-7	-	CASSLRGIAYEQYF	TGTGCCAGCAGTTTAAGAGGAATTGCCTACGAGCAGTACTTC
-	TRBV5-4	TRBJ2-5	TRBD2	CASSFSGGAWETQYF	TGTGCCAGCAGCTTTAGCGGGGGGGCCTGGGAGACCCAGTACTTC